The rows below give T cell receptor beta chains drawn from one sample of a study of T-cell memory formation after mild COVID-19. From the 5' RACE reads, TCRdb called clonotypes with MiXCR, one entry per CDR3 protein. The data hold 470,000 or so distinct CDR3 sequences, with about 20% observed a single time. Sample: PBMCs or a T cell subset sorted from them (not recorded which). The origin of the receptors is an adult woman who had mild COVID-19 (a few samples of this study predate the infection). Cell type and time point are not known. CDR3s include the opening cysteine and the closing phenylalanine or tryptophan. A D gene is named only where the DNA matches it firmly. The size of a clone is reported for some rows only, either as once, few or many, or as a class for expanded clones.

DNA: TGCGCCAGCAGCAGCCGGGACTCCGGTGAGACCCAGTACTTC
CDR3: CASSSRDSGETQYF
V: TRBV5-1
size: few
D: .
J: TRBJ2-5

DNA: TGTGCCAGCAGTTTAGGTTCCCAGGGGGTTGGGGCCAACGTCCTGACTTTC
CDR3: CASSLGSQGVGANVLTF
V: TRBV12-3/TRBV12-4
size: few
D: TRBD1
J: TRBJ2-6

DNA: TGCGCCAGCAGCTCCGGGACAGGGAGAGACTATGGCTACACCTTC
CDR3: CASSSGTGRDYGYTF
V: TRBV4-1
size: few
D: TRBD1
J: TRBJ1-2

DNA: TGCAGTGCTAGAGGGCTAGCGGGAGATGGAGATACGCAGTATTTT
CDR3: CSARGLAGDGDTQYF
V: TRBV20-1
size: .
D: TRBD2
J: TRBJ2-3

DNA: TGCGCCAGCAGCCAAGATTATGGCGGGAACACTGAAGCTTTCTTT
CDR3: CASSQDYGGNTEAFF
V: TRBV4-3
size: .
D: .
J: TRBJ1-1

DNA: TGTGCCAGCAGCCAAGGACCCGCGGGCACCTACGAGCAGTACTTC
CDR3: CASSQGPAGTYEQYF
V: TRBV3-1
size: .
D: .
J: TRBJ2-7

DNA: TGCAGCGTAGCCGGACGGACATCCTATTCGGACGAGCAGTACTTC
CDR3: CSVAGRTSYSDEQYF
V: TRBV29-1
size: few
D: .
J: TRBJ2-7

DNA: TGTGCCAGCAGCTTAAACGAGGGCGGGGCCTATGGCTACACCTTC
CDR3: CASSLNEGGAYGYTF
V: TRBV7-9
size: .
D: .
J: TRBJ1-2

DNA: TGTGCCACCAGCGACAGGGGAGGGTCACCCCTCCACTTT
CDR3: CATSDRGGSPLHF
V: TRBV15
size: .
D: TRBD1
J: TRBJ1-6

DNA: TGTGCCAGCAGTTACTCCGGGGGAAGGAAACTGTTTTTT
CDR3: CASSYSGGRKLFF
V: TRBV6-5
size: .
D: .
J: TRBJ1-4

DNA: TGTGCCAGCAGGAGGACAGGGGATGGCAATCAGCCCCAGCATTTT
CDR3: CASRRTGDGNQPQHF
V: TRBV7-8
size: .
D: TRBD1
J: TRBJ1-5

DNA: TGTGCCAGCCGACATGACAGGTCACGCTACGAGCAGTACTTC
CDR3: CASRHDRSRYEQYF
V: TRBV2
size: few
D: .
J: TRBJ2-7

DNA: TGTGCCAGCTCACCCAGAGCGGGAGGGGTCTCCTACGAGCAGTACTTC
CDR3: CASSPRAGGVSYEQYF
V: TRBV18
size: .
D: TRBD2
J: TRBJ2-7

DNA: TGCGCCAGCAGCTTGGACGTTATCTCAGAGACCCAGTACTTC
CDR3: CASSLDVISETQYF
V: TRBV5-1
size: .
D: .
J: TRBJ2-5

DNA: TGTGCCAGCAGCCCGCGGGGCCATAATTCACCCCTCCACTTT
CDR3: CASSPRGHNSPLHF
V: TRBV7-6
size: .
D: .
J: TRBJ1-6

DNA: TGTGCCAGTAGTATCCGTGACGGGAGCGCAGATACGCAGTATTTT
CDR3: CASSIRDGSADTQYF
V: TRBV19
size: .
D: .
J: TRBJ2-3

DNA: TGTGCCAGCAGTGAGAGGTCGGACTACGAGCAGTACTTC
CDR3: CASSERSDYEQYF
V: TRBV2
size: .
D: .
J: TRBJ2-7

DNA: TGTGCCAGCAGTGAAGGGACAGGGGGGATTAATGAGCAGTTCTTC
CDR3: CASSEGTGGINEQFF
V: TRBV2
size: .
D: TRBD1
J: TRBJ2-1

DNA: TGTGCCAGCTCACCAATATGGTCTGGGGAGACCCAGTACTTC
CDR3: CASSPIWSGETQYF
V: TRBV18
size: once
D: .
J: TRBJ2-5

DNA: TGTGCCACCAGCAGAGACGCGGGATATGACTATGGCTACACCTTC
CDR3: CATSRDAGYDYGYTF
V: TRBV15
size: few
D: .
J: TRBJ1-2

DNA: TGTGCCAGCAGCGTAGTAGGGACTAGCGGGGGGGCAACCGATACGCAGTATTTT
CDR3: CASSVVGTSGGATDTQYF
V: TRBV9
size: .
D: TRBD2
J: TRBJ2-3

DNA: TGTGCCAGCAGCCGTAACCGGGACAGGAACACTGAAGCTTTCTTT
CDR3: CASSRNRDRNTEAFF
V: TRBV12-3/TRBV12-4
size: few
D: TRBD1
J: TRBJ1-1

DNA: TGTGCCAGCAGCTTCGGGACTGCTGGAGAGACCCAGTACTTC
CDR3: CASSFGTAGETQYF
V: TRBV7-8
size: few
D: .
J: TRBJ2-5

DNA: TGCAGCGTTGAAGATGTAGGCGGTGAAGCTTTCTTT
CDR3: CSVEDVGGEAFF
V: TRBV29-1
size: .
D: .
J: TRBJ1-1

DNA: TGTGCCAGCAGTGAAGCATCGCCAGCCTACGAGCAGTACTTC
CDR3: CASSEASPAYEQYF
V: TRBV2
size: few
D: .
J: TRBJ2-7

DNA: TGTGCCAGCAGCGGACGACAGGGGTCGTCGGGGGAGCAGTACTTC
CDR3: CASSGRQGSSGEQYF
V: TRBV9
size: .
D: TRBD1
J: TRBJ2-7

DNA: TGCAGCGTTAGCCCCGGGACAGGGGTAAATCAGCCCCAGCATTTT
CDR3: CSVSPGTGVNQPQHF
V: TRBV29-1
size: .
D: TRBD1
J: TRBJ1-5

DNA: TGCGCCAGCAGCCGGTCCCGGGACAGGGGGGCGAACACCGGGGAGCTGTTTTTT
CDR3: CASSRSRDRGANTGELFF
V: TRBV5-1
size: .
D: TRBD1
J: TRBJ2-2